Listed below are T cell receptor beta chains from one sample, sequenced in a study of regulatory dendritic cells for organ transplantation. Sequencing was performed with immunoSEQ multiplex PCR; in TCRdb, only in-frame clones are kept and a portion is missing. The data contain around 30,000 clones, roughly 84% of them singletons. The sample was naive CD8+ T cells from blood. The receptors were sampled from a human donor in good health. Each CDR3 is given with its conserved first and last residue. Fields, in order: J gene, D gene, V gene, clone size, CDR3 DNA, CDR3 protein. The D gene is left open where the match is weak. The size entry is marked missing in some rows and otherwise reads once, few, many or a size class.

TRBJ2-1 TRBD2 TRBV6-5 - TGTGCCAGCAGTACTAGCGGGGGGGCCTACAATGAGCAGTTCTTC CASSTSGGAYNEQFF
TRBJ2-1 TRBD1 TRBV4-3 - TGCGCCAGCAGCCAAAAAGGACAGGGGGGTGAGCAGTTCTTC CASSQKGQGGEQFF
TRBJ1-4 - TRBV9 - TGTGCCAGCAGCGTAGGGGAGGCAACTAATGAAAAACTGTTTTTT CASSVGEATNEKLFF
TRBJ1-1 TRBD1 TRBV5-1 few TGCGCCAGCAGCTGGACAGGGGGGACTGAAGCTTTCTTT CASSWTGGTEAFF
TRBJ1-2 - TRBV4-1 - TGCGCCAGCAGCCAAGACGGCGGAACACTAGTCTATGGCTACACCTTC CASSQDGGTLVYGYTF
TRBJ2-7 - TRBV5-6 - TGTGCCAGCAGCAAGGACAGAGAAAGTCTCTACGAGCAGTACTTC CASSKDRESLYEQYF
TRBJ2-5 - TRBV27 - TGTGCCAGCAGTCCCTACTCGTACCAAGAGGCCCAGTACTTC CASSPYSYQEAQYF
TRBJ1-1 - TRBV7-9 - TGTGCCAGCAGCTCTTACACTGAAGCTTTCTTT CASSSYTEAFF
TRBJ1-4 - TRBV4-1 - TGCGCCAGCAGCCAGACTTCAACTAATGAAAAACTGTTTTTT CASSQTSTNEKLFF
TRBJ2-2 - TRBV9 - TGTGCCAGCAGCGTCACGGGGGCGAACACCGGGGAGCTGTTTTTT CASSVTGANTGELFF
TRBJ2-5 - TRBV12-5 - TGTGCTAGTGGTTCCAACAGCATTCAAGAGACCCAGTACTTC CASGSNSIQETQYF
TRBJ2-1 TRBD2 TRBV4-1 - TGCGCCAGCAGCCAAGTAGCGGGGGAGGGTGAGCAGTTCTTC CASSQVAGEGEQFF
TRBJ2-7 - TRBV7-9 once TGTGCCAGCAGCTTAGCCCCAACTAGGAACTACGAGCAGTACTTC CASSLAPTRNYEQYF
TRBJ2-1 - TRBV9 - TGTGCCAGCAGCGACAGCGGAGTCGTATCCCATGAGCAGTTCTTC CASSDSGVVSHEQFF
TRBJ1-1 - TRBV7-9 - TGTGCCAGCAGCCCGTCCGGGAAAGCCGAAGCTTTCTTT CASSPSGKAEAFF
TRBJ2-2 TRBD2 TRBV9 - TGTGCCAGCAGCGCCGACCCCTCCCGGGGGGGGAACACCGGGGAGCTGTTTTTT CASSADPSRGGNTGELFF
TRBJ2-3 - TRBV5-6 - TGTGCCAGCATCCAAAGAGGGGGGGCGGCAGATACGCAGTATTTT CASIQRGGAADTQYF
TRBJ1-1 TRBD1 TRBV6-6 - TGTGCCAGCACCCCAGGGGACAGGGTCGACACTGAAGCTTTCTTT CASTPGDRVDTEAFF
TRBJ1-1 TRBD1 TRBV13 - TGTGCCAGCGGGCAGGGGGCCACTGAAGCTTTCTTT CASGQGATEAFF
TRBJ2-7 - TRBV7-9 - TGTGCCAGCCTTGGTCCCTTGGAGCCCTACGAGCAGTACTTC CASLGPLEPYEQYF
TRBJ1-2 - TRBV4-3 - TGCGCCAGCAGCCAAGATACGGAGAACTATGGCTACACCTTC CASSQDTENYGYTF
TRBJ1-2 - TRBV6-1 - TGTGCCAGCAGTGAAGGGTCGGGGGATAACTATGGCTACACCTTC CASSEGSGDNYGYTF
TRBJ2-1 - TRBV6-1 - TGTGCCAGCAAACCCGGGGGTGGAGAGCAGTTCTTC CASKPGGGEQFF
TRBJ2-1 - TRBV10-3 - TGTGCCATCAGTGAGTCCGAGTACAATGAGCAGTTCTTC CAISESEYNEQFF
TRBJ2-5 - TRBV6-5 once TGTGCCAGCAGTTACCGGACAGTCCAAGAGACCCAGTACTTC CASSYRTVQETQYF
TRBJ2-7 TRBD1 TRBV14 - TGTGCCAGCAGCCCACCGGGACAGGGGTTCTACGAGCAGTACTTC CASSPPGQGFYEQYF
TRBJ1-5 TRBD1 TRBV7-8 - TGTGCCAGCAGCCTGGACAGGGTGTGGAATCAGCCCCAGCATTTT CASSLDRVWNQPQHF
TRBJ1-1 TRBD1 TRBV7-8 - TGTGCCAGCAGCCGAGGGACAGGGCCACCCCTGGTAACTGAAGCTTTCTTT CASSRGTGPPLVTEAFF
TRBJ2-2 - TRBV6-1 - TGTGCCAGCAGTGATCTATACACCGGGGAGCTGTTTTTT CASSDLYTGELFF
TRBJ1-1 - TRBV25-1 - TGTGCCAGCAGTGCCGGGGTCAACACTGAAGCTTTCTTT CASSAGVNTEAFF
TRBJ2-6 TRBD2 TRBV9 - TGTGCCAGCAGCGTTCGGACTAGCGGGGGCTCTGGGGCCAACGTCCTGACTTTC CASSVRTSGGSGANVLTF
TRBJ2-7 - TRBV11-2 - TGTGCCAGCAGCCAGACAGATCGCTACGAGCAGTACTTC CASSQTDRYEQYF
TRBJ2-3 - TRBV6-1 - TGTGCCAGCAGTGAAAGAGGACAGTCGATCTCTGACACAGATACGCAGTATTTT CASSERGQSISDTDTQYF
TRBJ1-1 TRBD1 TRBV4-3 - TGCGCCAGCAGCCCGGACAGGGTCGGCACTGAAGCTTTCTTT CASSPDRVGTEAFF
TRBJ2-5 - TRBV27 - TGTGCCAGCAGTTTCCTGGGACTGCAAGAGACCCAGTACTTC CASSFLGLQETQYF
TRBJ2-7 - TRBV4-1 - TGCGCCAGCAGCCAACATTGGACTGTCCGAGAGCAGTACTTC CASSQHWTVREQYF
TRBJ1-3 TRBD1 TRBV7-9 - TGTGCCAGCAGCTGGGCGGGACAGGGGTCTGGAAACACCATATATTTT CASSWAGQGSGNTIYF
TRBJ1-2 - TRBV5-4 - TGTGCCAGCAGCCTACGGGGGGTCCCTTCTAACTATCATGGCTACACCTTC CASSLRGVPSNYHGYTF
TRBJ1-1 TRBD1 TRBV19 - TGTGCCAGTAGTACCGGGACAGGGGGCACTGAAGCTTTCTTT CASSTGTGGTEAFF
TRBJ2-1 - TRBV11-3 - TGTGCCAGCAGCTTAGGACCCAGACTAGACCCCTACAATGAGCAGTTCTTC CASSLGPRLDPYNEQFF
TRBJ2-5 TRBD2 TRBV5-6 - TGTGCCAGCAGCTGGGGGGGGGAGGTCCAAGAGACCCAGTACTTC CASSWGGEVQETQYF
TRBJ1-1 - TRBV4-3 - TGCGCCAGCAGCCAAGATCGGGTTGAAGCTTTCTTT CASSQDRVEAFF
TRBJ2-1 - TRBV7-2 - TGTGCCAGCAGCGCCGCGGGGGCCTCCTACAATGAGCAGTTCTTC CASSAAGASYNEQFF
TRBJ2-7 TRBD2 TRBV5-6 - TGTGCCAGCAGCGAGGGACTAGCGGGGGGTTCCTCCTACGAGCAGTACTTC CASSEGLAGGSSYEQYF
TRBJ1-2 TRBD1 TRBV11-3 - TGTGCCAGCAGCTTAGAGGGACAGGGCCACTATGGCTACACCTTC CASSLEGQGHYGYTF
TRBJ2-7 TRBD1 TRBV27 - TGTGCCAGCAGTTTATACAGGGGGCCCTACGAGCAGTACTTC CASSLYRGPYEQYF
TRBJ2-3 TRBD2 TRBV7-9 - TGTGCCAGCAGCCCGCTGGCGGGGGGCACAGATACGCAGTATTTT CASSPLAGGTDTQYF
TRBJ1-4 TRBD1 TRBV11-2 - TGTGCCAGCAGCTTAGAAGGGGGACAGAAGGAAAAACTGTTTTTT CASSLEGGQKEKLFF